This TCR beta chain derives from a study of shared clonotypes between healthy human individuals. Here immunoSEQ multiplex PCR was the method, and the copy in TCRdb shows in-frame clones only, minus some. In the table there are a few million clones, more than 90% of which are singletons. This TCR came from a man between 18 and 35 years old in good health. The sample was naive CD4+ T cells sorted from blood. Subset denoted: CD45RA+ positively selected.

The CDR3 sequence: CASSLFERGNNEQFF. CDR3 DNA: TGTGCCAGCAGCTTGTTCGAGCGGGGAAACAATGAGCAGTTCTTC. The chain has TRBV5-6 and TRBJ2-1, with TRBD2 matching 7 bases. The CDR3 is 15 residues long. V was pared by 1 base and J by 5 bases, with 6 bases of the junction left unmatched. Germline V lookup: CDR1 SGHDT, CDR2 YYEEEE.